These 11 T cell receptor beta chains were all obtained from the same sample, sequenced in a study of shared clonotypes between healthy human individuals. Naive CD8 isolation took CD45RO-negative cells positively selected for CCR7 and excluded terminally differentiated effector memory CD45RA+ cells. The method was immunoSEQ multiplex PCR; TCRdb's version includes in-frame clones alone and lacks a portion of them. The sample contains around 1.9 million clones, 93% of which appear only once. Sample: naive CD8+ T cells from PBMCs. These receptors were taken from a man aged 18 to 30 in good health. Some clones in this sample may be carry-over from other donors' samples.

This chain uses TRBV27 with TRBJ2-5, with D unresolved. CDR1 and CDR2 (germline): MNHEY, SMNVEV (reference sequence). The CDR3 spans 15 residues. V was clipped by 1 base and J by 2 bases, with 11 bases between them. For the CDR3, the DNA is TGTGCCAGCAGTTTATGGTCAGGCATTCAAGAGACCCAGTACTTC. This encodes CASSLWSGIQETQYF.

In the case of this clone: The sample carries other DNA sequences with the same CDR3. The chain couples TRBV15 to TRBJ2-2; a possible D gene is TRBD1 (6 bases). Germline loops: CDR1 LNHNV, CDR2 YYDKDF (reference sequence). The CDR3 sequence is 15 residues long. The V end was cut by 1 base, the J end by 2 bases, with 8 bases between. The CDR3 DNA sequence: TGTGCCACCAGCAGAGGCAGGGGAAACACCGGGGAGCTGTTTTTT. It specifies CATSRGRGNTGELFF.

A note on this clone: Distinct nucleotide sequences in the sample also encode this CDR3. The chain employs TRBV11-2 and TRBJ2-7; D perhaps matches TRBD2 (6 bases). Germline V gene lookup returns CDR1 SGHAT and CDR2 FQNNGV. CDR3 size: 15 residues. V lost 1 base, J lost 1 base, and 11 bases lay in between. Here the CDR3 DNA reads TGTGCCAGCAGCTTAGTTGGACTAAGTTCCTACGAGCAGTACTTC. Amino acids: CASSLVGLSSYEQYF.

The CDR3 here is CASSFREGGTDTQYF. CDR3 nucleotide sequence: TGTGCCAGCAGTTTCCGGGAGGGGGGCACAGATACGCAGTATTTT. This chain links TRBV27 with TRBJ2-3; 8 bases are shared with TRBD2. With V trimmed by 3 bases and J by 1 base, 3 bases remained unmatched. Germline loops: CDR1 MNHEY, CDR2 SMNVEV (reference sequence). The CDR3 spans 15 residues.

The chain combines TRBV29-1 with TRBJ1-1; 7 nucleotides line up with TRBD1. The CDR3 covers 13 residues. Germline V gene sequence: CDR1 SQVTM, CDR2 ANQGSEA. V lost 5 bases and J lost 4; bases outside the gene matches: 7. CDR3: CSVSQGSGTEAFF. CDR3 nucleotides: TGCAGCGTTTCACAGGGGTCGGGCACTGAAGCTTTCTTT.

This rearrangement joins TRBV6-5 to TRBJ2-2; no definite D call. Germline assignment: CDR1 MNHEY and CDR2 SVGAGI. The V gene lost 6 bases and the J gene lost 8 bases, with 13 bases spanning the gap. The CDR3 is 13 amino acids. For the CDR3, the DNA is TGTGCCAGCAGGACACAAGGTTTAGGGGAGCTGTTTTTT. Translation gives CASRTQGLGELFF.

The chain has TRBV18 and TRBJ1-4; D not certain. The CDR3 sequence is 14 residues long. The germline V gene encodes CDR1 KGHSH and CDR2 LQKENI. With 3 bases removed from V and 8 bases from J, the gap between germline ends came to 13 bases. The CDR3 sequence: CASSPLAAGEKLFF. The CDR3 region has the DNA TGTGCCAGCTCACCCCTGGCTGCTGGGGAAAAACTGTTTTTT.

The rearrangement joins TRBV9 to TRBJ1-1, with a tentative D call TRBD1 (5 bases). V lost 1 base and J 4 bases, leaving 26 bases between the germline ends. The CDR3 is 19 amino acids. The germline CDR1 and CDR2 sequences are SGDLS and YYNGEE. CDR3 sequence: CASSVSSRLRGRDSTEAFF. The CDR3 nucleotides are TGTGCCAGCAGCGTATCCTCCCGCCTAAGGGGTCGAGACTCCACTGAAGCTTTCTTT.

The DNA of the CDR3 is TGTGCCAGCTCTATATGGGAGAGGGAGGGACGGAATACGCAGTATTTT. Its translation is CASSIWEREGRNTQYF. V gene TRBV28 combines with J gene TRBJ2-3, with 7 positions matching TRBD2. Germline CDR1 reads MDHEN; CDR2 reads SYDVKM. The CDR3 loop spans 16 amino acids. V shed 8 bases and J 7 bases; nucleotides not matched to a gene: 18.

Comment on this clone: Distinct nucleotide sequences in the sample also encode this CDR3. The CDR3 here is CASSLGTSGSTDTQYF. CDR3 nucleotides: TGTGCCAGCAGCTTAGGAACTAGCGGGAGCACAGATACGCAGTATTTT. V is TRBV11-2 and J is TRBJ2-3; 9 bases are a match to TRBD2. Losses at the gene ends were 1 base for V and 0 bases for J; bases not matched to a gene: 2. The CDR3 totals 16 residues. Germline V gene lookup returns CDR1 SGHAT and CDR2 FQNNGV.

The chain employs TRBV29-1 and TRBJ2-1, with D perhaps matching TRBD2 (6 bases). V was pared by 7 bases and J by 1 base, with 11 bases between. Germline CDR1 is SQVTM and CDR2 is ANQGSEA. This CDR3 is built from 13 residues. CDR3 amino acids: CSGDSLSYNEQFF. The CDR3 nucleotides read TGCAGCGGGGACTCGCTTTCCTACAATGAGCAGTTCTTC.